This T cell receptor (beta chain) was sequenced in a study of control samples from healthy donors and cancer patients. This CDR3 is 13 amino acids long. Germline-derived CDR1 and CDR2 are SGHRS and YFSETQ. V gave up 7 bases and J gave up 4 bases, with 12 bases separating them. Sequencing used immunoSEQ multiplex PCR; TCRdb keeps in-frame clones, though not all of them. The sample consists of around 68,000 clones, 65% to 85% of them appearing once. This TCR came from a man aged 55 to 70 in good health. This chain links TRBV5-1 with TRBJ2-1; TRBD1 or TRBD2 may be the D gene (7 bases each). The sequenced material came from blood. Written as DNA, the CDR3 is TGCGCCAGCGGGCAGGGGGGGTACAATGAGCAGTTCTTC. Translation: CASGQGGYNEQFF.